The entry below describes one TCR beta chain. Its antigen is still unknown. The entry originates in a study of beta chain features in type 1 diabetes. Study-wide results and limits: Within each of all four CD4+ subsets, Type 1 diabetes patients had TCRB CDR3s that were moderately but significantly shorter.

Sorting gave populations that all exceeded 95% purity. The CDR3 sequence is 15 residues long. Per germline, CDR1 SGHRS and CDR2 YFSETQ. V lost 1 base and J lost 2; bases outside the gene matches: 5. All of the isolated RNA was reverse transcribed, so expressed TCRB transcripts were sequenced. Sequencing used immunoSEQ multiplex PCR; TCRdb keeps in-frame clones, though not all of them. The table records some 370,000 clones, roughly 9.8% of them present only once. Source material: central memory CD4+ T cells from blood. The chain combines TRBV5-1 with TRBJ2-7; 8 bases agree with TRBD2. The sequence was obtained from a man aged 25 to 45 with type 1 diabetes. CDR3 DNA sequence: TGCGCCAGCAGCTTGCTGGCGGGAGGACCCTACGAGCAGTACTTC. Amino acids: CASSLLAGGPYEQYF.